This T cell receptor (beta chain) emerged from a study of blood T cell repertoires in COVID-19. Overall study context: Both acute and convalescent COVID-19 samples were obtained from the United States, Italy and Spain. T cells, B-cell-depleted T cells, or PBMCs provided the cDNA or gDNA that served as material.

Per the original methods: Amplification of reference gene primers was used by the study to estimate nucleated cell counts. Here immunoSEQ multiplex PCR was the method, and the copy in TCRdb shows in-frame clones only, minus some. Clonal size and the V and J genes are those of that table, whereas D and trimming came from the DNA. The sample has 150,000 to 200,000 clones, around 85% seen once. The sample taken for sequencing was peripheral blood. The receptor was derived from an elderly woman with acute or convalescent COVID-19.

CDR3 sequence: CASSQVGTGTTNEKLFF. DNA of the CDR3: TGCGCCAGCAGCCAAGTTGGGACAGGAACAACTAATGAAAAACTGTTTTTT. The rearrangement uses TRBV4-1 and TRBJ1-4; 8 positions match TRBD1. Germline V CDR1 and CDR2: MGHRA, YSYEKL. CDR3 length: 17 residues. J gave up 0 bases and V 1 base, and 4 bases lay outside the gene matches.